This T cell receptor (beta chain) was captured in a study of early T cells in non-severe SARS-CoV-2 infection. Across the whole study: Chains were not paired, and sequencing was done on bulk RNA from unsorted whole blood. The study's findings and limits: Private and CD4 specificities were missed by VDJdb matching, skewed to anti-spike CD8.

V was shortened by 6 bases and J by 4 bases, with 10 bases between the two germline ends. Germline V gene lookup returns CDR1 SGHRS and CDR2 YFSETQ. The CDR3 is made up of 13 amino acids. On this clonotype: The antigen is unknown.

As part of library construction, unique molecular identifiers were attached to individual cDNA molecules. TCRdb used MiXCR to reprocess the 5' RACE reads, holding one entry per CDR3 protein. The data show about 60,000 distinct CDR3 sequences, with 18% seen just once and roughly 9% held by the top ten. This sequence was found in an adult who was a healthcare worker with PCR-confirmed SARS-CoV-2 infection or an uninfected control (not recorded which). This sequence joins TRBV5-1 and TRBJ2-2; perhaps TRBD2 as D (5 bases). This sample comprised whole blood, obtained at baseline. The CDR3 bases are TGCGCCAGCAACTCGGGGAGCACCGGGGAGCTGTTTTTT. Its protein product is CASNSGSTGELFF.